The clone carrying this T cell receptor beta chain was seen more than once but under ten times. The antigen is unknown. The donors were healthy bone marrow donors. PCR was performed using 60 Vbeta and 13 Jbeta primers. The method was immunoSEQ multiplex PCR; TCRdb's version includes in-frame clones alone and lacks a portion of them. The sample has 130,000 or so clones; around 79% are singletons. The record originates from a study of cytomegalovirus exposure and HLA in healthy donors. The study, taken as a whole, reports: The classifier reportedly diagnosed cytomegalovirus status with high specificity and sensitivity.

This CDR3 is built from 14 residues. The germline V gene encodes CDR1 MDHEN and CDR2 SYDVKM. The germline V and J ends were trimmed by 7 bases and 5 bases, with 17 bases remaining between them. The sample was PBMCs. This chain connects TRBV28 to TRBJ1-2, with a weak D call TRBD1 (6 bases). The receptor was isolated from a woman between 35 and 50 years old in good health and CMV-seronegative. The CDR3 sequence: CASTYGQSLYGYTF. The CDR3 DNA follows: TGTGCCAGCACGTACGGACAGAGCTTATATGGCTACACCTTC.